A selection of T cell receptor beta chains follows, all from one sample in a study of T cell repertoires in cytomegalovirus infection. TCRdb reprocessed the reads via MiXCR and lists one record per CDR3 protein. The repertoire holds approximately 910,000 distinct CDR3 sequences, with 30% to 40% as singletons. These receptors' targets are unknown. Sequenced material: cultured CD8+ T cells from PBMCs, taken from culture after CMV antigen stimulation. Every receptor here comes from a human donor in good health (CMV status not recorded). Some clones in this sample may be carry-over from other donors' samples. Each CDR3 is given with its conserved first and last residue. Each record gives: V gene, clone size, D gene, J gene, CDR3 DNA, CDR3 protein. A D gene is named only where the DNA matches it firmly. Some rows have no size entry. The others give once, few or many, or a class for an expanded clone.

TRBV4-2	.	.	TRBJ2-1	TGTGCCAGCAGCCGACATGCGGCGGGGAGTGAGCAGTTCTTC	CASSRHAAGSEQFF
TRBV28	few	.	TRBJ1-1	TGTGCCAGCAGTTTACAAATTAGGAACACTGAAGCTTTCTTT	CASSLQIRNTEAFF
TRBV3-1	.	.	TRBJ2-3	TGTGCCAGCAGCCCTTTGGGGGTTCCCACAGATACGCAGTATTTT	CASSPLGVPTDTQYF
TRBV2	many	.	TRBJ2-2	TGTGCCAGCAGTGTCTTCCTTACCAACACCGGGGAGCTGTTTTTT	CASSVFLTNTGELFF
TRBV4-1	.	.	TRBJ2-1	TGCGCCAGCAGCCAATTGGGTGGAGGCTACAATGAGCAGTTCTTC	CASSQLGGGYNEQFF
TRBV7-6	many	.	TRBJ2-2	TGTGCCAGCAGCCCCGCAAGTACCTGGTCCACCGGGGAGCTGTTTTTT	CASSPASTWSTGELFF
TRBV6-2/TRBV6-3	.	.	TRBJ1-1	TGTGCCAGCAACCAAGGGGTTGGCGTCACTGAAGCTTTCTTT	CASNQGVGVTEAFF
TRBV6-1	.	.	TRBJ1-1	TGTGCCAGCAGCCCGCGCGCCGGAGACATGAACACTGAAGCTTTCTTT	CASSPRAGDMNTEAFF
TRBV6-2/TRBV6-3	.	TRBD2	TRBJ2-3	TGTACCAGCAGTTTAGCGGGGGCCATACTCACAGATACGCAGTATTTT	CTSSLAGAILTDTQYF
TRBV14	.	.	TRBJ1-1	TGTGCCAGCAGCCGGGGGCCGTTCGGGGGTACTGAAGCTTTCTTT	CASSRGPFGGTEAFF
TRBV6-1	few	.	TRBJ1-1	TGTGCCAGCAGTGAAGAAGAGGGGCTCGGCACTGAAGCTTTCTTT	CASSEEEGLGTEAFF
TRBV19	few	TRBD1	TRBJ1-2	TGTGCCAGTAGTGACTATCGGGACAGGGCGAGGTATGGCTACACCTTC	CASSDYRDRARYGYTF
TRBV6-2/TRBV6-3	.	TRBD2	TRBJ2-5	TGTGCCAGCACCCCGGGAGGGATTCAGTCCCAGTACTTC	CASTPGGIQSQYF
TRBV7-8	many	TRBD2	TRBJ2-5	TGTGCCAGCAGCTTGCTTAAACGGAGACTAGCGGGGGGGATACCCCAAGAGACCCAGTACTTC	CASSLLKRRLAGGIPQETQYF
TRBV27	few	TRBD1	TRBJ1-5	TGTGCCAGCAGTTTATCAACAGGGGTCAATCAGCCCCAGCATTTT	CASSLSTGVNQPQHF
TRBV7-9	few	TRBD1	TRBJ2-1	TGTGCCAGCAGCCGGAACACAGGACAGGGGGGCGCCTACAATGAGCAGTTCTTC	CASSRNTGQGGAYNEQFF
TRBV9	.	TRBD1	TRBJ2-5	TGTGCCAGCAGCGGGGGGACAGTCCCACGGGAGACCCAGTACTTC	CASSGGTVPRETQYF
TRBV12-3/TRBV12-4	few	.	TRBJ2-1	TGTGCCAGCAGTTTCGGGGGCCCTCCTCACAATGAGCAGTTCTTC	CASSFGGPPHNEQFF
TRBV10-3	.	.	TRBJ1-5	TGTGCCATCAGTGAAGCGGGGTCCAATCAGCCCCAGCATTTT	CAISEAGSNQPQHF
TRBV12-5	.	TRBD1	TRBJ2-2	TGTGCTAGTGGTTTGGTACTGGACAGGGGGCCCGGGGAGCTGTTTTTT	CASGLVLDRGPGELFF
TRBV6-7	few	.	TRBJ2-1	TGTGCCAGCAGTTACCGGACAGTCTACAATGAGCAGTTCTTC	CASSYRTVYNEQFF
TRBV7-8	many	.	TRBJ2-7	TGTGCCAGCAGCTTAGAGGGAGAACGGGCCTACGAGCAGTACTTC	CASSLEGERAYEQYF
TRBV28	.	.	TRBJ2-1	TGTGCCAGCAGTTTAAGCACCAACTACAATGAGCAGTTCTTC	CASSLSTNYNEQFF
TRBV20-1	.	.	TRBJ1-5	TGCAGTGCTAGGGGGGAAGGTCAGCCCCAGCATTTT	CSARGEGQPQHF
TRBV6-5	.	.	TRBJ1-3	TGTGCCAGCACCTCTTTTGCGGGGCCCCGAAACACCATATATTTT	CASTSFAGPRNTIYF
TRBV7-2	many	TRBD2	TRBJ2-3	TGTGCCAGCGGGCGGGGGGGGCCAGATACGCAGTATTTT	CASGRGGPDTQYF
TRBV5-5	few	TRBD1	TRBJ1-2	TGTGCCAGCAGCTTGGAGGGCAGGGGACAGGGGAACTATGGCTACACCTTC	CASSLEGRGQGNYGYTF
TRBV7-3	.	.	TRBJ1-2	TGTGCCAGCAACCTCACACAGGGCTACTATGGCTACACCTTC	CASNLTQGYYGYTF
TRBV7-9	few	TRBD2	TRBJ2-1	TGTGCCAGCAGCTTAGCTGGGTCTAGCGGGTCCTTCTACAATGAGCAGTTCTTC	CASSLAGSSGSFYNEQFF
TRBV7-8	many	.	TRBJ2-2	TGTGCCAGAGCCAGGAACACCGGGGAGCTGTTTTTT	CARARNTGELFF
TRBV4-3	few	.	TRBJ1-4	TGCGCCAGCAGCCAAGATAGCGGGCATAATGAAAAACTGTTTTTT	CASSQDSGHNEKLFF
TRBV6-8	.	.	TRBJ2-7	TGTGCCAGCAGTAGGGACGAAGAGCAGTACTTC	CASSRDEEQYF
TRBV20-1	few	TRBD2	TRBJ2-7	TGCAGTGCTAGAGGTCAGGGAGGGGCTTACGAGCAGTACTTC	CSARGQGGAYEQYF
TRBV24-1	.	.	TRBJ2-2	TGTGCCACCAGTGACAGGATTTACACCGGGGAGCTGTTTTTT	CATSDRIYTGELFF
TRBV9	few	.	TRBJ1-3	TGTGCCAGCAGCGTAGACTCCGCCTCTGGAAACACCATATATTTT	CASSVDSASGNTIYF
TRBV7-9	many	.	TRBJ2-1	TGTGCCAGCAGAACGTACAATGAGCAGTTCTTC	CASRTYNEQFF
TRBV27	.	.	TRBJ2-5	TGTGCCAGCAGGCTCCCCGGGGTTTCAGAGACCCAGTACTTC	CASRLPGVSETQYF
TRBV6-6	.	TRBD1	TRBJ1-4	TGTGCCAGCAGTTACTCGACAGGGACAGGCGACACCTCAACTAATGAAAAACTGTTTTTT	CASSYSTGTGDTSTNEKLFF
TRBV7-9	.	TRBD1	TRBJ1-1	TGTGCCAGCAGCTCTCCGGGACAGGGGTCTGAAGCTTTCTTT	CASSSPGQGSEAFF
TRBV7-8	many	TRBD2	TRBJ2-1	TGTGCCAGCAGCCTTAGACTAGCGACGAGCTCCTACAATGAGCAGTTCTTC	CASSLRLATSSYNEQFF